What follows are 16 T cell receptor beta chains derived from one specimen sequenced in a study of blood T cell repertoires in COVID-19. TCRdb's copy holds only in-frame clones and misses some; the assay was immunoSEQ multiplex PCR. Here the sample spans 250,000 to 300,000 clones, over 75% being singletons. Sequenced: PBMCs or T cells enriched from blood (not recorded which). These receptors all stem from a woman aged 25-40 years who had recovered from COVID-19.

The chain joins TRBV28 to TRBJ1-2; 9 positions match TRBD1. Looked up from germline, CDR1 is MDHEN and CDR2 is SYDVKM. The CDR3 spans 13 residues. With 5 bases clipped from V and 7 bases from J, the junction kept 5 bases outside the gene matches. CDR3 DNA: TGTGCCAGCAGTACCGGGACAGGGTTTGGCTACACCTTC. Translating it yields CASSTGTGFGYTF.

This chain connects TRBV7-9 to TRBJ1-2, with 8 positions matching TRBD1. The germline V gene encodes CDR1 SEHNR and CDR2 FQNEAQ (reference sequence). Trimming removed 5 bases from V and 4 bases from J; junction bases left unmatched: 9. This CDR3 region has 15 residues. In nucleotides, the CDR3 is TGTGCCAGCAGCCCCGATCAGGGGGCGGGCTATGGCTACACCTTC. It encodes CASSPDQGAGYGYTF.

This chain links TRBV25-1 with TRBJ1-1, with TRBD1 identical over 7 bases. The CDR3 totals 14 residues. Germline CDR1 and CDR2: MGHDK and SYGVNS. Trimming took 6 bases from V and 3 from J; bases not matched to a gene: 7. The CDR3 spells CASRGGRRDTEAFF. DNA for the CDR3: TGTGCCAGCAGAGGGGGCAGGAGGGACACTGAAGCTTTCTTT.

This sequence joins TRBV10-1 and TRBJ1-1; no clear D gene. The V gene's germline CDR1 is WNHNN and CDR2 SYGVQD (reference sequence). This CDR3 contains 13 residues. Trimming pared 0 bases from V and 4 bases from J, leaving 6 bases between. The DNA of the CDR3 is TGCGCCAGCAGTGAGTCCCGAGGCACTGAAGCTTTCTTT. It specifies CASSESRGTEAFF.

J is TRBJ1-5 and V is TRBV6-4; 10 bases agree with TRBD1. J was trimmed by 4 bases and V by 5 bases; bases with no gene match: 5. The CDR3 covers 15 residues. Germline values: CDR1 MRHNA, CDR2 SNTAGT. As DNA, the CDR3 is TGTGCCAGCAGTCCGGGACAGGGGTGGAATCAGCCCCAGCATTTT. It is translated as CASSPGQGWNQPQHF.

The CDR3 DNA reads as TGTGCCACCAGCAGGGCCAACTCTGGAAACACCATATATTTT. This gives the protein CATSRANSGNTIYF. This chain joins TRBV15 and TRBJ1-3, with D hard to call. Trimming took 3 bases from V and 0 from J, leaving 6 bases between them. CDR3 length: 14 amino acids. Germline-derived CDR1 and CDR2 are LNHNV and YYDKDF (reference sequence).

The gene calls are TRBV6-6 and TRBJ2-7, with D possibly being TRBD1 (5 bases). The CDR3 runs to 12 residues. CDR1 is MNHNY and CDR2 is SVGAGI in the germline V gene (reference sequence). The V end lost 4 bases, the J end lost 3 bases, and 7 bases lay between the germline ends. The CDR3 bases are TGTGCCAGCAGTTCTCAGGGCTACGAGCAGTACTTC. It yields the protein CASSSQGYEQYF.

This sequence joins TRBV7-9 and TRBJ1-2; no firm D call. The CDR3 has 14 residues. Trimming cost V 3 bases and J 0 bases, with 8 bases left between them. CDR1 is SEHNR and CDR2 is FQNEAQ in the germline V gene (reference sequence). CDR3 DNA sequence: TGTGCCAGCAGCTTCCGGGAAGCTAACTATGGCTACACCTTC. Translation: CASSFREANYGYTF.

Turning to this clone: A single base is all that separates this from a far larger clone, so a read error is likely. The V gene is TRBV25-1, the J gene TRBJ1-1; D unclear. The CDR3 contains 11 residues. The ends were cut back, 6 bases at V and 1 base at J, with 3 bases in the middle. Per the germline V gene, CDR1 is MGHDK and CDR2 is SYGVNS. The chain's CDR3 is CASRRNTEAFF. CDR3 sequence (DNA): TGTGCCAGCAGGAGGAACACTGAAGCTTTCTTT.

This clone was detected only once. The V call is TRBV7-6, the J call TRBJ2-7, with D possibly matching TRBD2 (5 bases). V lost 0 bases and J lost 3, with 12 bases in between. Germline V CDR1 and CDR2: SGHVS, FNYEAQ. The length of the CDR3 is 15 residues. Written as DNA, the CDR3 is TGTGCCAGCAGCTTAGCGTCGGGAAACCACTACGAGCAGTACTTC. The encoded protein is CASSLASGNHYEQYF.

This sequence joins TRBV7-9 and TRBJ1-5; 10 nucleotides align to TRBD1. V lost 5 bases, J lost 11 bases, and 15 bases stayed unmatched. The CDR3 covers 16 residues. Per the germline V gene, CDR1 is SEHNR and CDR2 is FQNEAQ (reference sequence). The CDR3 region has the DNA TGTGCCAGCAGCCGAATCTCCGGGACAGGGGTGGGAGCCCAGCATTTT. It codes for CASSRISGTGVGAQHF.

This chain joins TRBV18 and TRBJ1-5; perhaps TRBD1 as D (5 bases). The V end was cut by 1 base, the J end by 6 bases, with 16 bases between. CDR1 KGHSH and CDR2 LQKENI come from the germline V gene. This CDR3 has 16 amino acids. The DNA of the CDR3 is TGTGCCAGCTCACCACTTAGTCCAGGGCCGGGTCAGCCCCAGCATTTT. The encoded protein is CASSPLSPGPGQPQHF.

The chain links TRBV4-3 to TRBJ2-1; 7 bases are a match to TRBD1. Trimming took 4 bases from V and 3 from J; bases not matched to a gene: 6. Germline lookup yields CDR1 LGHNA and CDR2 YSLEER. The CDR3 has 15 amino acids. This chain's CDR3 is CASSLGGEFYNEQFF. In DNA form, the CDR3 reads TGCGCCAGCAGCCTAGGGGGCGAATTCTACAATGAGCAGTTCTTC.

The chain combines TRBV10-3 with TRBJ2-1, with TRBD2 identical over 12 bases. Germline loops: CDR1 ENHRY, CDR2 SYGVKD. V shed 4 bases and J 5 bases; nucleotides not matched to a gene: 0. The CDR3 is 14 residues long. CDR3 residues: CAISGTSGNNEQFF. DNA for the CDR3: TGTGCCATCAGTGGGACTAGCGGGAACAATGAGCAGTTCTTC.

The gene calls are TRBV11-2 and TRBJ2-2; 15 nucleotides align to TRBD2. The germline CDR1 and CDR2 sequences are SGHAT and FQNNGV. V shed 6 bases, J shed 6 bases, and the junction held 8 bases outside the gene matches. The CDR3 length is 17 residues. The chain's CDR3 is CASSRGLAGGKAGELFF. The DNA of the CDR3 is TGTGCCAGCAGTCGAGGACTAGCGGGAGGGAAGGCCGGGGAGCTGTTTTTT.

The CDR3, as DNA: TGTGCCAGCAGTCGACAGGGGGCGCTTCGCGGCTACACCTTC. Protein: CASSRQGALRGYTF. The chain employs TRBV6-5 and TRBJ1-2; 10 nucleotides line up with TRBD1. This CDR3 spans 14 amino acids. CDR1 is MNHEY and CDR2 is SVGAGI in the germline V gene. V lost 5 bases and J lost 8; bases outside the gene matches: 8.